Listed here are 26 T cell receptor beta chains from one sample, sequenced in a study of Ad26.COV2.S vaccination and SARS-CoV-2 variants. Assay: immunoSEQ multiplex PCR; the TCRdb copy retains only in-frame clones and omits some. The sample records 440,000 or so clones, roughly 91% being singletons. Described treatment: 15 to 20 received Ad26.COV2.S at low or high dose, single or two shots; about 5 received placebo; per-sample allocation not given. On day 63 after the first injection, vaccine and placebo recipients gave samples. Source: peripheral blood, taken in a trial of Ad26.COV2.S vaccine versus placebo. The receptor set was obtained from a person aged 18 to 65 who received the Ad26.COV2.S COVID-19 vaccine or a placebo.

CDR3 coding DNA: TGTGCCAGCAGCCATCGGGGAAAGCACACCTTC. Amino acid sequence: CASSHRGKHTF. The chain links TRBV14 to TRBJ1-2; D remains unclear. In germline, CDR1 is SGHDN, CDR2 FVKESK. The CDR3 totals 11 residues. Trimming shortened V by 3 bases and J by 12 bases, and 11 bases separated the two germline ends.

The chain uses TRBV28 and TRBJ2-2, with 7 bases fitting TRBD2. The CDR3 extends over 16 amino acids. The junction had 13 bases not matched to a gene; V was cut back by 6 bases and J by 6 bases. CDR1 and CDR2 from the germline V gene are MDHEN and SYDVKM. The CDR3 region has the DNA TGTGCCAGCAGCCCCATTCAAGGGGCGGGGGCCGGGGAGCTGTTTTTT. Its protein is CASSPIQGAGAGELFF.

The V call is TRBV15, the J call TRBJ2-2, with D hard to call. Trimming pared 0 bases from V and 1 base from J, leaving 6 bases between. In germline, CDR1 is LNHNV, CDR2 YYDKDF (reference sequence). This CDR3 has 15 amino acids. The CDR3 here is CATSREAENTGELFF. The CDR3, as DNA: TGTGCCACCAGCAGAGAGGCAGAGAACACCGGGGAGCTGTTTTTT. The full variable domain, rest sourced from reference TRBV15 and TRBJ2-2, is DAMVIQNPRYQVTQFGKPVTLSCSQTLNHNVMYWYQQKSSQAPKLLFHYYDKDFNNEADTPDNFQSRRPNTSFCFLDIRSPGLGDTAMYLCATSREAENTGELFFGEGSRLTVL.

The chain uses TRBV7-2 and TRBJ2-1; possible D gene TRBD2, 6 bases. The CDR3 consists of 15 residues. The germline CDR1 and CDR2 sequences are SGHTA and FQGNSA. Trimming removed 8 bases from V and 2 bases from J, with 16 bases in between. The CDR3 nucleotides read TGTGCCAGCGCCGTAGCCGCGGGGACCTACAATGAGCAGTTCTTC. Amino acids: CASAVAAGTYNEQFF.

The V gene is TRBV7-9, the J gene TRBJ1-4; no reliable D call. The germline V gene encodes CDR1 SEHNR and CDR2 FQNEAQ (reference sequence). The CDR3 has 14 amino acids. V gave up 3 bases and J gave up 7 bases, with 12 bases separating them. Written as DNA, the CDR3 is TGTGCCAGCAGCTTTGGCAGGCCGCCTGAAAAACTGTTTTTT. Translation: CASSFGRPPEKLFF.

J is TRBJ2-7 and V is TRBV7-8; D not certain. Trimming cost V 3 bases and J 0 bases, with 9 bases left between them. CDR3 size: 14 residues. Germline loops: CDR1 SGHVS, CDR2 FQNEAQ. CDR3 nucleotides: TGTGCCAGCAGCTTGGCCGCGAGCTCCTACGAGCAGTACTTC. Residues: CASSLAASSYEQYF.

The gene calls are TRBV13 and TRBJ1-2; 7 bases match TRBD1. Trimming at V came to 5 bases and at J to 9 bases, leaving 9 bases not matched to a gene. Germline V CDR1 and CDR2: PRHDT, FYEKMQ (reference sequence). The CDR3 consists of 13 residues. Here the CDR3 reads CASSLDRVDRYTF. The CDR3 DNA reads TGTGCCAGCAGCCTCGACAGGGTTGATCGCTACACCTTC.

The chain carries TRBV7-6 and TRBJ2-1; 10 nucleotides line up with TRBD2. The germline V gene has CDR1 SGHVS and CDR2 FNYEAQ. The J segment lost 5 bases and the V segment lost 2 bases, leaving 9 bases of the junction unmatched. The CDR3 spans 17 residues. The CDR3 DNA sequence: TGTGCCAGCAGCTTACGTTTCAGGCTAGCGGGAGACAATGAGCAGTTCTTC. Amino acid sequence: CASSLRFRLAGDNEQFF.

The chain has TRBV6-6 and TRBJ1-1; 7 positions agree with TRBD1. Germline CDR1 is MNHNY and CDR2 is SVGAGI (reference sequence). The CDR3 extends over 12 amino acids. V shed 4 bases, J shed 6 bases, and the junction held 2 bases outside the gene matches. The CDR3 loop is CASSSDRAEAFF. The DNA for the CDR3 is TGTGCCAGCAGTTCCGACAGGGCTGAAGCTTTCTTT.

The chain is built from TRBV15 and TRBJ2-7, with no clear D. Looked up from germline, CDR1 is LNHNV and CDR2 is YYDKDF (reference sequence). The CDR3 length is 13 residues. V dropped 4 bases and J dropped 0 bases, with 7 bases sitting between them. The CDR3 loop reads CATSKGDSYEQYF. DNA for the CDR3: TGTGCCACCAGCAAAGGCGACTCCTACGAGCAGTACTTC.

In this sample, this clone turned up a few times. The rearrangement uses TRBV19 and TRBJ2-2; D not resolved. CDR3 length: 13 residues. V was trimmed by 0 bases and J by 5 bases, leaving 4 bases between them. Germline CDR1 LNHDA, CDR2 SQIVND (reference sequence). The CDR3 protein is CASSIDGTGELFF. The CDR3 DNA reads TGTGCCAGTAGTATAGACGGAACCGGGGAGCTGTTTTTT.

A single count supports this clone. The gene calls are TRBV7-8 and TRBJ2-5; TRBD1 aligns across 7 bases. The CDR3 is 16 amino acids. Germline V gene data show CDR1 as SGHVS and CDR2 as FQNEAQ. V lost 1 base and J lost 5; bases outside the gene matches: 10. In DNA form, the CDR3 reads TGTGCCAGCAGCTTAGTTGGCAGGGGGAAGGGGGAGACCCAGTACTTC. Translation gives CASSLVGRGKGETQYF.

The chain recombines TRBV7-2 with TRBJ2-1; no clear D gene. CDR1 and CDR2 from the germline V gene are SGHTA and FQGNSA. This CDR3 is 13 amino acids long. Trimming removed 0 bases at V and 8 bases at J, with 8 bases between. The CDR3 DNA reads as TGTGCCAGCAGCTTAGCGTATAATGATGAGCAGTTCTTC. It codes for CASSLAYNDEQFF. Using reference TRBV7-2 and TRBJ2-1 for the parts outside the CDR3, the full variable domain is GAGVSQSPSNKVTEKGKDVELRCDPISGHTALYWYRQSLGQGLEFLIYFQGNSAPDKSGLPSDRFSAERTGGSVSTLTIQRTQQEDSAVYLCASSLAYNDEQFFGPGTRLTVL.

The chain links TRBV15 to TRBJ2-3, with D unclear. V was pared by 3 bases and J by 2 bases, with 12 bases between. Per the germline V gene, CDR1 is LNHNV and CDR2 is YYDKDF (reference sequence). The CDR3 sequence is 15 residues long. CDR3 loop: CATSSLTRPTDTQYF. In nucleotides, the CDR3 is TGTGCCACCAGCAGTCTAACAAGACCCACAGATACGCAGTATTTT.

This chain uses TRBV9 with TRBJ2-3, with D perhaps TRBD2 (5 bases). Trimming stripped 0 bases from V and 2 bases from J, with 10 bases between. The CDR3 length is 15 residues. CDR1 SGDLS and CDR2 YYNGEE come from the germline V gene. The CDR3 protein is CASSVGGYATDTQYF. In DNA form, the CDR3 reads TGTGCCAGCAGCGTAGGAGGGTACGCCACAGATACGCAGTATTTT.

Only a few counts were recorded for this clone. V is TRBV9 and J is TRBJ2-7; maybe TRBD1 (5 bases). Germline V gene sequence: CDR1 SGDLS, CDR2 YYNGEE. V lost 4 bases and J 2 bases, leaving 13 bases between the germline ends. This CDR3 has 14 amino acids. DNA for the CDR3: TGTGCCAGCAGCCCTCTTTCCAGGGCCTACGAGCAGTACTTC. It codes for CASSPLSRAYEQYF.

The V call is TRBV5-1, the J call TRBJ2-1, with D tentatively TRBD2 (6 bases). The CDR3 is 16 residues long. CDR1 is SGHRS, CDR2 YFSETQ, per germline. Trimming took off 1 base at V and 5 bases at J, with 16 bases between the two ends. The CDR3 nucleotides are TGCGCCAGCAGCTTGATAGGCGGGACCCTTAACAATGAGCAGTTCTTC. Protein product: CASSLIGGTLNNEQFF.

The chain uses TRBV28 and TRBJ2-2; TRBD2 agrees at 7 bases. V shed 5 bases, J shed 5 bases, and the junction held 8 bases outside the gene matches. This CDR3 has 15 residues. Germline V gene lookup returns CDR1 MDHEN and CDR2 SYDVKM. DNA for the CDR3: TGTGCCAGCAGTCCCCAGACTAGCCAAACCGGGGAGCTGTTTTTT. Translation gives CASSPQTSQTGELFF.

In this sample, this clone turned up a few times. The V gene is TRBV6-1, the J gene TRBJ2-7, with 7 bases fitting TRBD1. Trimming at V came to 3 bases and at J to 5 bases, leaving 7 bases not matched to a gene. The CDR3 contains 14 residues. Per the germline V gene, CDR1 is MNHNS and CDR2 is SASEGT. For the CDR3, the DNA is TGTGCCAGCAGTGAGACAGGGAGCCTCCACGAGCAGTACTTC. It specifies CASSETGSLHEQYF.

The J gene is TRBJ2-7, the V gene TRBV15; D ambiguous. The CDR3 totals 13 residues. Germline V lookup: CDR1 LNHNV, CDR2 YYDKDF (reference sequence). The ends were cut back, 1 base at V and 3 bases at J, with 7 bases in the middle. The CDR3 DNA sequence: TGTGCCACCAGCAGAGCTACCAACTACGAGCAGTACTTC. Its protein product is CATSRATNYEQYF.

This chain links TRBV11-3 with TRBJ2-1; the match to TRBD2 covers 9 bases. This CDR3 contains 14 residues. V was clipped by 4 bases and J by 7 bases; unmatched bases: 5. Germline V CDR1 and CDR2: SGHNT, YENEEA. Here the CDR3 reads CASSSRTSGNEQFF. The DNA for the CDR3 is TGTGCCAGCAGCTCCAGAACTAGCGGGAATGAGCAGTTCTTC.

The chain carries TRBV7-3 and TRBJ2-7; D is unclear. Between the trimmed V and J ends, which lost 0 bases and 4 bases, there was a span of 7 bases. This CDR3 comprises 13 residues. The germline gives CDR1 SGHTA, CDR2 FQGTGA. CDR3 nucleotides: TGTGCCAGCAGCTTAACTGCCGGGTACGAGCAGTACTTC. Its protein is CASSLTAGYEQYF.

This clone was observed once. The CDR3 here is CASRPDGREKLFF. Here the CDR3 DNA reads TGTGCCAGCAGGCCGGACGGTCGGGAAAAACTGTTTTTT. The rearrangement uses TRBV28 and TRBJ1-4; D is ambiguous. There are 13 residues in the CDR3. The germline gives CDR1 MDHEN, CDR2 SYDVKM. V lost 6 bases to trimming and J lost 8 bases, with 13 bases between them.

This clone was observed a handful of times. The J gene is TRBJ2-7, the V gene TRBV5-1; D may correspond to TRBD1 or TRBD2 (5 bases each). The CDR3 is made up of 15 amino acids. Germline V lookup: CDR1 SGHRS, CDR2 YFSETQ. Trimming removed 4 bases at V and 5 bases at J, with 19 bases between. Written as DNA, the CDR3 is TGCGCCAGCAGCGCCCAGGGTTTAGAGGGAAACGAGCAGTACTTC. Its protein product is CASSAQGLEGNEQYF.

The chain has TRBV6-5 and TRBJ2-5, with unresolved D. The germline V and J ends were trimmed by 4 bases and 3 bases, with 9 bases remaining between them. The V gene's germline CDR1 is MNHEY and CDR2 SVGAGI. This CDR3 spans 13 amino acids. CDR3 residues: CASSSRWKETQYF. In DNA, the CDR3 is TGTGCCAGCAGTTCACGGTGGAAAGAGACCCAGTACTTC.

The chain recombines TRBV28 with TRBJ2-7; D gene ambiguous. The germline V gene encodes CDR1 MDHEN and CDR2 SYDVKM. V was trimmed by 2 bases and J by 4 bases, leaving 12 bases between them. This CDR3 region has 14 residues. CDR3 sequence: CASSLGFPPYEQYF. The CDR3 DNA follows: TGTGCCAGCAGTTTAGGATTCCCGCCTTACGAGCAGTACTTC.